These 29 T cell receptor beta chains were all obtained from the same sample, sequenced in a study of tumor and adjacent non-tumor tissue in lung cancer. The library came from three nested PCR rounds adapted from ARM-PCR protocols. TCRdb passed the multiplex PCR reads through MiXCR, listing each CDR3 protein once. Of some 100,000 distinct CDR3 sequences in the sample, around three fifths were seen once. No cell sorting was done before RNA was extracted from the tissue. More than 3 cm separated this lung sample from the edge of the tumor. Source material: distant non-tumor lung tissue. The receptors here all came from a man aged 30 to 39 with non-small cell lung cancer.

In regard to this clonotype: This may be a read error, as it is one base from a much larger clone. This rearrangement joins TRBV4-1 to TRBJ2-5, with 8 bases that match TRBD2. The germline V gene encodes CDR1 MGHRA and CDR2 YSYEKL. The length of the CDR3 is 16 residues. CDR3 coding DNA: TGCGCCAGCAGCCATTACGGGAGGGCGAGGCAAGGGACCCAGTACTTC. Amino acids: CASSHYGRARQGTQYF.

About this clonotype: A much more abundant neighbour one base away suggests this may be a read error. CDR3 loop: CTSSLGAQHTF. The CDR3 nucleotides are TGTACCAGCAGCCTAGGGGCCCAGCACACCTTC. V usage is TRBV13 and J usage is TRBJ1-2; D may be TRBD1 (5 bases). Germline V gene sequence: CDR1 PRHDT, CDR2 FYEKMQ (reference sequence). The length of the CDR3 is 11 residues.

Points on this clonotype: A much larger clone is a single base away; this may be a read error. The chain recombines TRBV20-1 with TRBJ2-7, with a tentative D call TRBD1 (5 bases). Germline-derived CDR1 and CDR2 are DFQATT and SNEGSKA (reference sequence). V was clipped by 8 bases and J by 3 bases, with 20 bases between them. The CDR3 extends over 14 amino acids. The CDR3, as DNA: TGCAGTACCACAACAGGAGTCCTAGGCTACGAGCAGTACTTC. Amino acids: CSTTTGVLGYEQYF.

Of note for this clonotype: One end of the junction is discordant with germline, which a read error may explain. The gene calls are TRBV11-2 and TRBJ2-1, with no clear D. CDR3 length: 12 residues. Germline V gene lookup returns CDR1 SGHAT and CDR2 FQNNGV. The CDR3 loop is CANSSYRNEQFF. The CDR3 nucleotides are TGTGCCAACAGCTCCTACCGGAATGAGCAGTTCTTC.

Comment on this clonotype: Since a much larger clone is just one base distant, this may be a read error. The rearrangement links TRBV4-2 to TRBJ2-7; the D gene could be TRBD1 or TRBD2 (6 bases each). The CDR3 sequence is 15 residues long. Germline CDR1 and CDR2: LGHNA and YNFKEQ. The ends were cut back, 4 bases at V and 4 bases at J, with 17 bases in the middle. CDR3 sequence (DNA): TGTGCCAGCAGCCGGGGGGCTAATGCTGTTTACGAGCAGTACTTC. Protein product: CASSRGANAVYEQYF.

As regards this clonotype: The junction departs from the called germline gene at one end, perhaps through a read error. The chain combines TRBV12-3 or TRBV12-4 with TRBJ1-1; TRBD1 is a possible D gene (5 bases). This CDR3 contains 15 residues. CDR3 loop: CASSRGRNKDTEALF. The CDR3 region has the DNA TGTGCCAGCAGTCGCGGCAGGAATAAGGACACTGAAGCTCTCTTC.

Worth noting for this clonotype: In this CDR3 the conserved last residue, phenylalanine or tryptophan, is missing, so a read error is likely. The genes are TRBV29-1 and TRBJ2-7, with TRBD2 matching over 7 bases. This CDR3 comprises 13 residues. Germline CDR1 reads SQVTM; CDR2 reads ANQGSEA. The CDR3 nucleotides are TGCAGAGCCCCAATACTAACGGGGGGCGAGCAGTACTAC. The encoded protein is CRAPILTGGEQYY.

For this clonotype: At one boundary the junction diverges from the germline segment, which might be a read error. The V gene is TRBV11-1, the J gene TRBJ1-1, with D possibly matching TRBD1 (5 bases). Per germline, CDR1 SGHAT and CDR2 FQDESV (reference sequence). The CDR3 is 14 residues long. The CDR3 sequence is CPSRWTTVNTEAFF. The CDR3 DNA follows: TGTCCCAGCAGGTGGACAACTGTGAACACTGAAGCTTTCTTT.

For this clonotype: With a much larger clone just one base away, this may be a read error. V gene TRBV4-2 combines with J gene TRBJ1-5; 8 bases match TRBD1. The CDR3 has 15 amino acids. Germline assignment: CDR1 LGHNA and CDR2 YNFKEQ. The CDR3, as DNA: TGTGCCAGCAGCGAAATGACAGGGGAGTTACAGCCCCAGCGTTTT. Translated, it gives CASSEMTGELQPQRF.

Of note for this clonotype: A read error may account for a junction end that differs from germline. CDR3 protein: CASSYSGSSDGYTF. As DNA, the CDR3 is TGTGCTAGCAGTTACTCCGGCAGTTCGGATGGCTACACCTTC. V and J are TRBV6-5 and TRBJ1-2; D is ambiguous. This CDR3 has 14 amino acids. The germline V gene has CDR1 MNHEY and CDR2 SVGAGI.

This clonotype showed up just a few times. This chain uses TRBV28 with TRBJ2-1; 14 nucleotides agree with TRBD2. The V gene's germline CDR1 is MDHEN and CDR2 SYDVKM. The CDR3 has 14 residues. V dropped 4 bases and J dropped 14; count of bases not matched to a gene: 7. The CDR3 coding sequence is TGTGCCAGCAGTTCATCGACTAGCGGGAGGGCCGAGTTCTTC. Its translation is CASSSSTSGRAEFF.

This clonotype was observed a single time. The chain combines TRBV5-1 with TRBJ1-2; D is uncertain. Germline loops: CDR1 SGHRS, CDR2 YFSETQ. The CDR3 is 16 residues long. Trimming took 4 bases from V and 0 from J, leaving 16 bases between them. CDR3 amino acids: CASSGDIDQSNYGYTF. As DNA, the CDR3 is TGCGCCAGCAGCGGAGATATAGATCAGTCTAACTATGGCTACACCTTC.

Note on this clonotype: One end of the junction does not line up with germline, which may come from a read error. This chain uses TRBV20-1 with TRBJ1-1; D is perhaps TRBD1 (5 bases). CDR1 and CDR2 (germline): DFQATT, SNEGSKA (reference sequence). This CDR3 spans 13 amino acids. The CDR3 sequence is CNASPGRNTEAFF. The CDR3 region has the DNA TGCAATGCTAGCCCGGGACGGAACACTGAAGCTTTCTTT.

Remarks on this clonotype: At one boundary the junction diverges from the germline segment, which might be a read error. The rearrangement uses TRBV11-3 and TRBJ1-1; TRBD1 might be the D (5 bases). CDR1 is SGHNT and CDR2 is YENEEA in the germline V gene. This CDR3 is 15 amino acids long. The CDR3 sequence: CVSSLRGRGFTEDFF. The CDR3 bases are TGTGTCAGTAGCTTAAGGGGACGGGGTTTCACTGAAGATTTCTTT.

About this clonotype itself: This is likely a read error, given that the CDR3 carries no conserved phenylalanine or tryptophan at its end. V usage is TRBV11-2 and J usage is TRBJ2-3; no clear D gene. V was shortened by 6 bases and J by 4 bases, with 11 bases between the two germline ends. The CDR3 consists of 13 residues. Germline assignment: CDR1 SGHAT and CDR2 FQNNGV. The CDR3 DNA sequence: TGTGCCAGCAGGCTCCTCGGGTCAGATACGCAGTATATT. Translated, it gives CASRLLGSDTQYI.

This clonotype was detected only a few times. The chain links TRBV15 to TRBJ2-7; 7 bases are shared with TRBD2. This CDR3 region has 14 residues. Trimming took 0 bases from V and 3 from J; bases not matched to a gene: 2. In germline, CDR1 is LNHNV, CDR2 YYDKDF (reference sequence). The CDR3 DNA reads TGTGCCACCAGCAGAGAAGGCGGGAGCTACGAGCAGTACTTC. Amino acid sequence: CATSREGGSYEQYF.

Note on this clonotype: Relative to the germline gene, one junction end is altered; a read error may explain this. In nucleotides, the CDR3 is TGCAGTGTTAGCCGTCCCTTTCAGAACACTGAAGCTTCCTTT. Residues: CSVSRPFQNTEASF. The chain carries TRBV20-1 and TRBJ1-1, with no clear D. CDR1 and CDR2 (germline): DFQATT, SNEGSKA (reference sequence). This CDR3 has 14 amino acids.

This clonotype was seen just once. V is TRBV6-5 and J is TRBJ2-7; D perhaps matches TRBD1 (5 bases). The germline gives CDR1 MNHEY, CDR2 SVGAGI. The CDR3 covers 11 residues. The CDR3 loop is CTSSPGHEQYV. Written as DNA, the CDR3 is TGTACCAGCAGTCCAGGGCACGAGCAGTACGTC.

This clonotype was picked up a small number of times. This sequence joins TRBV5-1 and TRBJ2-2; D is perhaps TRBD1 (6 bases). This CDR3 spans 16 amino acids. Germline CDR1 SGHRS, CDR2 YFSETQ. V dropped 0 bases and J dropped 1 base, with 10 bases sitting between them. The chain's CDR3 is CASSLEGVRNTGELFF. CDR3 bases: TGCGCCAGCAGCTTGGAGGGGGTCAGGAACACCGGGGAGCTGTTTTTT.

This clonotype was seen repeatedly, ten times or more. The chain recombines TRBV12-3 or TRBV12-4 with TRBJ1-1; D is perhaps TRBD1 (6 bases). Trimming pared 1 base from V and 11 bases from J, leaving 11 bases between. The CDR3 has 12 residues. The CDR3 DNA reads TGTGCCAGCAGTTTAGTGGGGGGCAAGGCTTTCTTT. It translates to CASSLVGGKAFF.

The CDR3 loop is CSVASSGFPDTEAFF. CDR3 nucleotide sequence: TGCAGCGTAGCCTCGAGTGGGTTCCCGGACACTGAAGCTTTCTTT. The J gene is TRBJ1-1, the V gene TRBV29-1, with D uncertain. CDR3 length: 15 residues. V gave up 6 bases and J gave up 3 bases, with 20 bases separating them. Germline-derived CDR1 and CDR2 are SQVTM and ANQGSEA.

As to this clonotype: A much larger clone differs from this one at a single base, so this may be a read error. The chain combines TRBV5-4 with TRBJ2-1; 7 bases line up with TRBD2. CDR1 and CDR2 from the germline V gene are SGHNT and YYREEE (reference sequence). The CDR3 runs to 15 residues. CDR3 in DNA: TGTGCCTGCAGCTTGGCCGCGGGAGTAGACAGTGAGCAGTTCTTC. This sequence encodes CACSLAAGVDSEQFF.

The chain couples TRBV11-2 to TRBJ1-2; 11 nucleotides align to TRBD1. Germline CDR1 reads SGHAT; CDR2 reads FQNNGV. V lost 4 bases and J lost 10; bases outside the gene matches: 11. CDR3 size: 15 residues. For the CDR3, the DNA is TGTGCCAGCAGCTCGGGGACAGGGGGAAGGGGCGACTACACCTTC. It translates to CASSSGTGGRGDYTF.

As concerns this clonotype: Germline is not matched at one junction end, which may reflect a read error. The J gene is TRBJ2-7, the V gene TRBV11-2; 10 bases agree with TRBD2. There are 15 residues in the CDR3. Germline loops: CDR1 SGHAT, CDR2 FQNNGV. In DNA form, the CDR3 reads TGTGCCAGCAGTCGGGGACTAGCGAGAAGAGGCGAGCAGTTATTC. It translates to CASSRGLARRGEQLF. Looking up the rest from reference TRBV11-2 and TRBJ2-7 gives the full variable domain: EAGVAQSPRYKIIEKRQSVAFWCNPISGHATLYWYQQILGQGPKLLIQFQNNGVVDDSQLPKDRFSAERLKGVDSTLKIQPAKLEDSAVYLCASSRGLARRGEQLFGPGTRLTVT.

About this clonotype: The germline gene is not matched at one end of the junction; a read error may be the cause. The J gene is TRBJ2-7, the V gene TRBV7-2, with D possibly called TRBD1 or TRBD2 (6 bases each). CDR1 SGHTA and CDR2 FQGNSA come from the germline V gene. The CDR3 is 15 amino acids. The chain's CDR3 is CANSPQGRGPYEQYF. The DNA of the CDR3 is TGTGCCAACAGCCCCCAGGGACGGGGGCCTTACGAGCAGTACTTC.

With regard to this clonotype: This could be a read error, since a much larger clone is one nucleotide away. The gene calls are TRBV4-3 and TRBJ2-3, with D possibly TRBD2 on 6 matching bases. This CDR3 has 17 amino acids. The V end was cut by 0 bases, the J end by 2 bases, with 15 bases between. Germline V gives CDR1 LGHNA, CDR2 YSLEER. The CDR3 region has the DNA TGCGCCAGCAGCCAAGATGCCGGGGAGGCAAACACAGATACGCAGTATTTT. This translates into CASSQDAGEANTDTQYF.

Comments on this clonotype: A read error is possible here, since a much larger clone lies one base away. This chain connects TRBV28 to TRBJ2-3; D is perhaps TRBD2 (5 bases). CDR3 length: 16 amino acids. Trimming pared 2 bases from V and 4 bases from J, leaving 16 bases between. CDR1 is MDHEN, CDR2 SYDVKM, per germline. Written as DNA, the CDR3 is TGTGCCAGCAGTTTAGGGGTACCGGGATACCCAGATACGCAGTATTTT. Translating it yields CASSLGVPGYPDTQYF.

This clonotype has more than one count but fewer than ten. At one of its ends the junction is not consistent with the germline gene, which may arise from a read error. The genes are TRBV29-1 and TRBJ1-2; no clear D. Germline lookup yields CDR1 SQVTM and CDR2 ANQGSEA. This CDR3 has 12 amino acids. The CDR3 nucleotides are TGCAACGTTGAAACCCCTACAGATGGCTACACCTTC. Translated, it gives CNVETPTDGYTF.

The CDR3 DNA is TGTGCCAGCAGTACCTTGGGCAGTTACAATGAGCAGTTCTTC. Translation gives CASSTLGSYNEQFF. V is TRBV6-2 or TRBV6-3 and J is TRBJ2-1; D gene unclear. The V gene lost 5 bases and the J gene lost 4 bases, with 12 bases spanning the gap. This CDR3 region has 14 residues. The germline V gene encodes CDR1 MNHEY and CDR2 SVGEGT.